This T cell receptor (beta chain) was sequenced for a study of T cell responses to AZD1222 COVID-19 vaccine. Regarding this clone: Its target is not known.

Sequenced by immunoSEQ multiplex PCR; TCRdb stores in-frame clones only, minus some. Of around 80,000 clones listed, approximately 91% are singletons. Overall study findings and caveats: Following two doses of AZD1222, Spike-specific TCR breadth and depth rose. The repertoires were collected only after the peak T cell response.

Germline lookup yields CDR1 SNHLY and CDR2 FYNNEI. The V end lost 6 bases, the J end lost 0 bases, and 11 bases lay between the germline ends. The CDR3 is made up of 14 amino acids. The clonotype originates from an adult in good health. The sample was peripheral blood, taken on day 0 of AZD1222 vaccination. V and J are TRBV2 and TRBJ2-5, with no clear D. The CDR3 loop reads CASSLNRDQETQYF. The CDR3 DNA reads TGTGCCAGCAGCCTTAATAGGGACCAAGAGACCCAGTACTTC. Full variable domain (missing parts from reference TRBV2 and TRBJ2-5): EPEVTQTPSHQVTQMGQEVILRCVPISNHLYFYWYRQILGQKVEFLVSFYNNEISEKSEIFDDQFSVERPDGSNFTLKIRSTKLEDSAMYFCASSLNRDQETQYFGPGTRLLVL.